This is a list of T cell receptor beta chains from one sample in a study of T cell responses to AZD1222 COVID-19 vaccine. Generated by immunoSEQ multiplex PCR, the TCRdb table keeps only in-frame clones and is missing some. The top ten hold 1.9% of the sample, which has 130,000 or so clones, more than 85% seen once. This specimen was peripheral blood, taken 28 days after the second AZD1222 dose. The receptors shown here come from an adult who received the AZD1222 COVID-19 vaccine. Each CDR3 is given without its conserved first and last residue.

TRBV18,TRBJ1-2,12,ASSPPGRYDGYT
TRBV3-1/TRBV3-2,TRBJ1-1,10,ASSPGQGEAF
TRBV24-1,TRBJ2-2,10,ATSENTGELF
TRBV24-1,TRBJ1-2,14,ATSDTGQGASYGYT
TRBV6-5,TRBJ2-1,12,ASSWIAMGNEQF
TRBV2,TRBJ2-7,10,ASSEARGVRY
TRBV30,TRBJ2-7,13,AWSYVQGAGEEQY
TRBV9,TRBJ1-4,13,ASSSQGATNEKLF
TRBV7-2,TRBJ2-1,13,ASSIDRGGYNEQF
TRBV15,TRBJ1-1,16,ATSRDPWAGDLNTEAF
TRBV4-1,TRBJ1-2,13,ASSQDLDISYGYT
TRBV19,TRBJ1-2,10,ASSPDPYGYT
TRBV9,TRBJ2-1,18,ASSIPVGTSQFGSYNEQF
TRBV19,TRBJ2-7,12,ASRRSGGGSEQY